The 15 T cell receptor beta chains below were found in one sample sequenced in a study of shared clonotypes between healthy human individuals. Cells designated naive CD8 were CD45RO-negative and were positively selected for CCR7, with terminally differentiated effector memory CD45RA+ cells excluded. The method was immunoSEQ multiplex PCR; TCRdb's version includes in-frame clones alone and lacks a portion of them. The profile shows some 1,900,000 clones, around 96% of them singletons. Sequenced: naive CD8+ T cells sorted from blood. The receptors originated from a man aged 18 to 35 in good health.

The V and J genes are TRBV15 and TRBJ1-4; 8 positions agree with TRBD1. Germline loops: CDR1 LNHNV, CDR2 YYDKDF (reference sequence). This CDR3 is built from 19 residues. V lost 3 bases and J lost 0; bases outside the gene matches: 12. CDR3 in amino acids: CATSSGQGRFRATNEKLFF. CDR3 sequence (DNA): TGTGCCACCAGCAGCGGACAGGGACGGTTCAGAGCAACTAATGAAAAACTGTTTTTT.

This rearrangement joins TRBV7-2 to TRBJ2-3; D ambiguous. Germline V gene lookup returns CDR1 SGHTA and CDR2 FQGNSA. CDR3 length: 16 residues. Trimming removed 5 bases from V and 5 bases from J, with 20 bases in between. CDR3 DNA sequence: TGTGCCAGCAGCCCTTACCTAGGGTCCCTTGTAGATACGCAGTATTTT. Protein product: CASSPYLGSLVDTQYF. The full variable domain, its missing parts supplied by reference TRBV7-2 and TRBJ2-3, is GAGVSQSPSNKVTEKGKDVELRCDPISGHTALYWYRQSLGQGLEFLIYFQGNSAPDKSGLPSDRFSAERTGGSVSTLTIQRTQQEDSAVYLCASSPYLGSLVDTQYFGPGTRLTVL.

Points on this clone: An end of the junction differs from the germline gene, which may be a read error. V is TRBV7-7 and J is TRBJ2-7, with TRBD2 identical over 11 bases. This CDR3 is 15 amino acids long. Per the germline V gene, CDR1 is SSHAT and CDR2 is FNYEAQ (reference sequence). CDR3 protein: CASTSLAGGFHEQYF. For the CDR3, the DNA is TGTGCTAGCACCTCGCTAGCGGGAGGATTCCACGAGCAGTACTTC. Full variable domain (outside the CDR3, taken from reference TRBV7-7 and TRBJ2-7): GAGVSQSPRYKVTKRGQDVTLRCDPISSHATLYWYQQALGQGPEFLTYFNYEAQPDKSGLPSDRFSAERPEGSISTLTIQRTEQRDSAMYRCASTSLAGGFHEQYFGPGTRLTVT.

The V gene is TRBV5-4, the J gene TRBJ2-1, with D possibly TRBD2 on 5 matching bases. Trimming took off 2 bases at V and 4 bases at J, with 10 bases between the two ends. Germline V lookup: CDR1 SGHNT, CDR2 YYREEE (reference sequence). CDR3 length: 14 residues. CDR3 in amino acids: CASSLVTTYNEQFF. The DNA of the CDR3 is TGTGCCAGCAGCTTAGTGACTACATACAATGAGCAGTTCTTC. Supplemented by reference TRBV5-4 and TRBJ2-1, the full variable domain reads ETGVTQSPTHLIKTRGQQVTLRCSSQSGHNTVSWYQQALGQGPQFIFQYYREEENGRGNFPPRFSGLQFPNYSSELNVNALELDDSALYLCASSLVTTYNEQFFGPGTRLTVL.

The chain uses TRBV27 and TRBJ1-1, with a weak D call TRBD1 (5 bases). The germline V gene has CDR1 MNHEY and CDR2 SMNVEV (reference sequence). The CDR3 is 14 residues long. V was clipped by 2 bases and J by 3 bases, with 10 bases between them. The CDR3 bases are TGTGCCAGCAGTTTAATTGGGACGGACACTGAAGCTTTCTTT. It specifies CASSLIGTDTEAFF.

A few counts support this clone. V gene TRBV11-2 combines with J gene TRBJ2-7; TRBD2 agrees at 9 bases. The CDR3 has 18 residues. Germline V gene lookup returns CDR1 SGHAT and CDR2 FQNNGV. V was clipped by 1 base and J by 3 bases; unmatched bases: 13. CDR3 DNA sequence: TGTGCCAGCAGCTTAGTTTTTTACGGCGGGAGGGGATTCTACGAGCAGTACTTC. As protein: CASSLVFYGGRGFYEQYF.

The chain combines TRBV5-5 with TRBJ1-2; D is unresolved. The CDR3 has 11 residues. V shed 3 bases and J shed 5 bases, with 5 bases lying between them. Germline CDR1 is SGHKS and CDR2 is YYEKEE (reference sequence). The CDR3: CASSWTYGYTF. DNA for the CDR3: TGTGCCAGCAGCTGGACGTATGGCTACACCTTC.

The rearrangement links TRBV25-1 to TRBJ1-1; the D is unclear. The ends were cut back, 2 bases at V and 1 base at J, with 8 bases in the middle. Germline V gene data show CDR1 as MGHDK and CDR2 as SYGVNS. The length of the CDR3 is 14 residues. CDR3 nucleotide sequence: TGTGCCAGCAGTGAAAGTCTTTGGAACACTGAAGCTTTCTTT. Its translation is CASSESLWNTEAFF.

The V gene is TRBV6-1, the J gene TRBJ2-5; 8 nucleotides agree with TRBD2. The CDR3 spans 14 residues. Germline trimming cut 11 bases from V and 5 bases from J; bases unmatched to any gene: 13. Germline values: CDR1 MNHNS, CDR2 SASEGT. CDR3 DNA sequence: TGTGCCGTCGGGGGGGGTATTTTATGGGAGACCCAGTACTTC. Protein sequence: CAVGGGILWETQYF.

The gene calls are TRBV6-6 and TRBJ2-7; tentatively, D is TRBD1 (6 bases). Germline assignment: CDR1 MNHNY and CDR2 SVGAGI (reference sequence). The CDR3 runs to 13 residues. The V end was cut by 4 bases, the J end by 5 bases, with 12 bases between. CDR3 in amino acids: CASSSTGFHEQYF. In DNA form, the CDR3 reads TGTGCCAGCAGTTCCACAGGGTTCCACGAGCAGTACTTC.

This chain connects TRBV10-3 to TRBJ1-1, with 11 bases identical to TRBD1. The CDR3 has 17 residues. The junction had 12 bases not matched to a gene; V was cut back by 7 bases and J by 2 bases. CDR1 and CDR2 from the germline V gene are ENHRY and SYGVKD. CDR3 protein: CAITERTGGTENTEAFF. The DNA of the CDR3 is TGTGCCATCACCGAAAGGACAGGGGGCACGGAAAACACTGAAGCTTTCTTT.

This rearrangement joins TRBV2 to TRBJ2-3; 16 positions agree with TRBD2. The V and J ends lost 4 bases and 5 bases, in that order; junction bases with no gene match: 6. Germline values: CDR1 SNHLY, CDR2 FYNNEI. The CDR3 is made up of 17 amino acids. This CDR3 reads CASSVGLAGGPLDTQYF. CDR3 bases: TGTGCCAGCAGTGTGGGACTAGCGGGAGGGCCGCTAGATACGCAGTATTTT.

Concerning this clone itself: Other DNA sequences of this sample code for an identical CDR3. This chain links TRBV4-3 with TRBJ2-1, with D hard to call. The CDR3 has 16 residues. V lost 0 bases to trimming and J lost 4 bases, with 13 bases between them. Germline V gives CDR1 LGHNA, CDR2 YSLEER. The CDR3 DNA reads as TGCGCCAGCAGCCAAGACGGGTTAGCAGGATACAATGAGCAGTTCTTC. Protein sequence: CASSQDGLAGYNEQFF.

Concerning this clone: Other DNA variants within this sample encode the same CDR3. This chain joins TRBV7-2 and TRBJ1-5; the D is unclear. This CDR3 is 15 amino acids long. Between the trimmed V and J ends, which lost 1 base and 1 base, there was a span of 8 bases. Germline values: CDR1 SGHTA, CDR2 FQGNSA. CDR3 in amino acids: CASSLVQGSNQPQHF. In DNA form, the CDR3 reads TGTGCCAGCAGCTTAGTTCAAGGAAGCAATCAGCCCCAGCATTTT.

The V call is TRBV5-1, the J call TRBJ2-5, with TRBD1 matching over 8 bases. There are 15 residues in the CDR3. Germline CDR1 reads SGHRS; CDR2 reads YFSETQ. V shed 1 base and J 5 bases; nucleotides not matched to a gene: 7. The CDR3 DNA is TGCGCCAGCAGCTTGCGGACAGGGCTTCGCGAGACCCAGTACTTC. The encoded protein is CASSLRTGLRETQYF.